These 5 T cell receptor beta chains came from one sample sequenced in a study of CD8+ T cells in alopecia areata. Extraction of RNA preceded its reverse transcription into cDNA, which served as the sequencing template. The repertoire was sequenced with immunoSEQ multiplex PCR; TCRdb's copy has only in-frame clones and lacks some. The table has 180,000 or so clones, 51% seen once. Treatment noted: oral pan-JAK inhibitor, 5-10 mg twice daily. The sample was CD8+ T cells sorted from blood, taken at week 52, from a patient treated with tofacitinib. These receptors all come from a human donor with alopecia areata.

The chain recombines TRBV5-4 with TRBJ2-5; TRBD1 aligns across 9 bases. J lost 5 bases, V lost 5 bases, and 4 bases had no gene match. Germline CDR1 and CDR2: SGHNT and YYREEE (reference sequence). CDR3 length: 13 amino acids. DNA for the CDR3: TGTGCCAGCAGGACGACAGGGGGGGAGACCCAGTACTTC. This translates into CASRTTGGETQYF. The entire variable domain, with the rest obtained from reference TRBV5-4 and TRBJ2-5, is as follows: ETGVTQSPTHLIKTRGQQVTLRCSSQSGHNTVSWYQQALGQGPQFIFQYYREEENGRGNFPPRFSGLQFPNYSSELNVNALELDDSALYLCASRTTGGETQYFGPGTRLLVL.

The chain employs TRBV25-1 and TRBJ2-3; TRBD2 aligns across 9 bases. This CDR3 comprises 13 residues. The trim removed 5 bases at V and 7 bases at J, leaving 4 bases unmatched. Germline CDR1 MGHDK, CDR2 SYGVNS. DNA for the CDR3: TGTGCCAGCAGTAGCGGGGGGTCATATACGCAGTATTTT. Its protein product is CASSSGGSYTQYF.

The chain combines TRBV2 with TRBJ1-5; no clear D gene. Trimming left V 6 bases short and J 0 bases short, with 12 bases between. CDR1 SNHLY and CDR2 FYNNEI come from the germline V gene. This CDR3 has 15 amino acids. CDR3 bases: TGTGCCAGCAGCGAGGAGGAGTATAGCAATCAGCCCCAGCATTTT. Residues: CASSEEEYSNQPQHF.

This rearrangement joins TRBV25-1 to TRBJ1-2; weak D call: TRBD1 (6 bases). This CDR3 is built from 14 residues. Germline V lookup: CDR1 MGHDK, CDR2 SYGVNS. V lost 6 bases and J lost 4, with 15 bases in between. The CDR3 DNA follows: TGTGCCAGCAGCAATGGGGGGGGCCTCTATGGCTACACCTTC. Its protein product is CASSNGGGLYGYTF.

The V and J genes are TRBV29-1 and TRBJ2-3; TRBD1 agrees at 7 bases. V dropped 0 bases and J dropped 8; count of bases not matched to a gene: 8. The CDR3 totals 14 residues. Germline-derived CDR1 and CDR2 are SQVTM and ANQGSEA. CDR3 amino acids: CSVEERRGLSTQYF. The CDR3, as DNA: TGCAGCGTTGAAGAGAGAAGGGGGCTTAGTACGCAGTATTTT.